A single T cell receptor (beta chain) is shown here with its context. Its antigen is unknown. V was clipped by 6 bases and J by 4 bases, with 21 bases between them. This CDR3 has 17 residues. Germline lookup yields CDR1 MGHDK and CDR2 SYGVNS. 60 Vbeta and 13 Jbeta primers were used in PCR. The assay was immunoSEQ multiplex PCR, and TCRdb's table has in-frame clones only and misses some. The data show tens of thousands of clones, with about 70% seen just once and 9.5% to 12% held by the top ten. The record originates from a study of cytomegalovirus exposure and HLA in healthy donors. Notes on the study in general: Most TCR sequences were rare, but some public TCRs occurred in many donors. Presence/absence comparisons presumed near-even sequencing depth among donors.

Healthy bone marrow donors made up the cohort. The clonotype comes from a woman aged 30 to 39 in good health and CMV-seronegative. Input material: PBMCs. The chain recombines TRBV25-1 with TRBJ2-2; TRBD1 is a possible D gene (5 bases). The CDR3 loop is CASSPLGQGGTTGELFF. CDR3 nucleotide sequence: TGTGCCAGCAGCCCCCTCGGGCAGGGTGGTACCACCGGGGAGCTGTTTTTT.